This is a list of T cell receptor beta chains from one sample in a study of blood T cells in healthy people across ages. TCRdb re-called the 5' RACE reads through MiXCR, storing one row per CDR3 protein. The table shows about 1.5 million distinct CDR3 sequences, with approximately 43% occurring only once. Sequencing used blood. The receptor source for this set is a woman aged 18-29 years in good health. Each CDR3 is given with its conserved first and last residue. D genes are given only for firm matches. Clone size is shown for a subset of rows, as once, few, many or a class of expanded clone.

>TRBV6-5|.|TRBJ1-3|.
CASSDWYGARGNTIYF
TGTGCCAGCAGCGATTGGTATGGGGCGCGTGGAAACACCATATATTTT
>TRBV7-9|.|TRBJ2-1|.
CASSHPQGNEQFF
TGTGCCAGCAGCCATCCCCAGGGAAATGAGCAGTTCTTC
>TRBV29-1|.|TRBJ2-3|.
CSVGRQGTDTQYF
TGCAGCGTTGGTCGGCAGGGCACAGATACGCAGTATTTT
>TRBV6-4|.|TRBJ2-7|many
CASRFTSPSFNEQYF
TGTGCCAGCAGATTCACTAGCCCTTCGTTCAACGAGCAGTACTTC
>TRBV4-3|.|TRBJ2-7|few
CASSQGTGLISYEQYF
TGCGCCAGCAGCCAAGGAACGGGACTGATCTCCTACGAGCAGTACTTC
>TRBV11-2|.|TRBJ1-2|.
CASSLDFRGTYGYTF
TGTGCCAGCAGCTTAGATTTCAGGGGAACCTATGGCTACACCTTC
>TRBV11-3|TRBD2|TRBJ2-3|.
CASSTGTSGTLQYF
TGTGCCAGCAGCACTGGGACTAGCGGTACCCTCCAGTATTTT
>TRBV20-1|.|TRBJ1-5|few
CSARGNRAPLYSNQPQHF
TGCAGTGCTAGAGGGAACCGGGCCCCTTTATATAGCAATCAGCCCCAGCATTTT
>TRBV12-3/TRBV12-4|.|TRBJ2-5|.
CASSSASLDLSDEQYF
TGTGCCAGCAGTTCCGCCTCTCTCGATTTATCCGATGAGCAGTACTTC
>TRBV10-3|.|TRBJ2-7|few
CAISAPLTGSVHEQYF
TGTGCCATCAGTGCCCCACTAACAGGGAGCGTCCACGAGCAGTACTTC
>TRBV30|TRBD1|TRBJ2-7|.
CAWSASTGTGLSYEQYF
TGTGCCTGGAGTGCCTCCACCGGGACAGGTCTCTCCTACGAGCAGTACTTC
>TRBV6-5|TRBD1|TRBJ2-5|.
CASSHSGQGGETQYF
TGTGCCAGCAGTCACTCCGGACAGGGTGGGGAGACCCAGTACTTC
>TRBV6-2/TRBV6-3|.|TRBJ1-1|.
CASSYGFRNTEAFF
TGTGCCAGCAGTTATGGCTTTAGGAACACTGAAGCTTTCTTT
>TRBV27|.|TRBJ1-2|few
CASSSSTGFGYTF
TGTGCCAGCAGTTCCTCAACAGGGTTTGGCTACACCTTC
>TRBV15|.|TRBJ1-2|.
CATSRVGSYNYGYTF
TGTGCCACCAGCAGAGTCGGCAGCTATAACTATGGCTACACCTTC
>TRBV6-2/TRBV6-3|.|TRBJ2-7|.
CASRLVKAYEQYF
TGTGCCAGCAGGTTGGTCAAAGCCTACGAGCAGTACTTC
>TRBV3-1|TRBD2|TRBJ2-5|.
CASSHLQGGSQETQYF
TGTGCCAGCAGCCACCTACAAGGCGGGAGCCAAGAGACCCAGTACTTC
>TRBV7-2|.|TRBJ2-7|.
CASSLALGGYDSYEQYF
TGTGCCAGCAGCTTAGCCCTGGGCGGGTACGACTCCTACGAGCAGTACTTC
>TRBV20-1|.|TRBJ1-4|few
CSARKNEKLFF
TGCAGTGCTAGAAAAAATGAAAAACTGTTTTTT
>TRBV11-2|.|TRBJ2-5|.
CASSYWGQETQYF
TGTGCCAGCAGCTACTGGGGTCAAGAGACCCAGTACTTC
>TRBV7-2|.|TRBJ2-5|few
CASTNLWGAQETQYF
TGTGCCAGCACCAACCTCTGGGGGGCACAGGAGACCCAGTACTTC
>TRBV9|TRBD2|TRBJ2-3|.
CASSSPSGGLRGADTQYF
TGTGCCAGCAGCTCACCTAGCGGGGGACTGAGGGGAGCAGATACGCAGTATTTT
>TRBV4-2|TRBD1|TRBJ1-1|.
CASSPEDRGNTEAFF
TGTGCCAGCAGCCCTGAAGACAGGGGGAACACTGAAGCTTTCTTT
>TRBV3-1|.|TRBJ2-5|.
CASSQLVLEGRDEQYF
TGTGCCAGCAGCCAACTAGTATTAGAGGGGCGGGATGAGCAGTACTTC
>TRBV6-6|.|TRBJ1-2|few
CASNLQGGGYTF
TGTGCCAGCAATTTACAGGGTGGTGGCTACACCTTC
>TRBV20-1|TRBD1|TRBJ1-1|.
CSARDWTGGRNTEAFF
TGCAGTGCTAGAGACTGGACAGGGGGCAGGAACACTGAAGCTTTCTTT
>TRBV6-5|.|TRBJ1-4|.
CASSYDAPDRSDTTNEKLFF
TGTGCCAGCAGTTACGACGCCCCCGACAGGTCCGATACAACTAATGAAAAACTGTTTTTT
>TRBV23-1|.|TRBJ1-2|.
CASGHRAYGYTF
TGCGCCAGCGGGCACAGGGCCTATGGCTACACCTTC
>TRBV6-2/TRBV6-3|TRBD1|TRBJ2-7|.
CASSRGQGIPNEQYF
TGTGCCAGCAGCCGGGGACAGGGGATACCCAATGAGCAGTACTTC
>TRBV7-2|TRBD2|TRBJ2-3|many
CASSLVGLAGTNSDTQYF
TGTGCCAGCAGCTTAGTAGGCCTAGCGGGAACCAATTCAGATACGCAGTATTTT
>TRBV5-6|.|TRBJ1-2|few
CASSPVLVNYGYTF
TGTGCCAGCAGCCCGGTCCTGGTAAACTATGGCTACACCTTC
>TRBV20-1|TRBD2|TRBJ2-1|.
CSATESGTSVYPSYNEQFF
TGCAGTGCTACCGAATCCGGGACTAGCGTATATCCCTCCTACAATGAGCAGTTCTTC
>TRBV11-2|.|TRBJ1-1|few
CASSLTLGRTNTEAFF
TGTGCCAGCAGCTTAACTCTCGGACGCACGAACACTGAAGCTTTCTTT
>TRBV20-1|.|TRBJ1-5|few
CSARGRWGNQPQHF
TGCAGTGCTAGAGGCAGATGGGGCAATCAGCCCCAGCATTTT
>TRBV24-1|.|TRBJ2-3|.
CATSDNGTPSTDTQYF
TGTGCCACCAGTGATAACGGGACACCCAGCACAGATACGCAGTATTTT
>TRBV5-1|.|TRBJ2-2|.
CASSVAYTGELFF
TGCGCCAGCAGCGTGGCGTACACCGGGGAGCTGTTTTTT